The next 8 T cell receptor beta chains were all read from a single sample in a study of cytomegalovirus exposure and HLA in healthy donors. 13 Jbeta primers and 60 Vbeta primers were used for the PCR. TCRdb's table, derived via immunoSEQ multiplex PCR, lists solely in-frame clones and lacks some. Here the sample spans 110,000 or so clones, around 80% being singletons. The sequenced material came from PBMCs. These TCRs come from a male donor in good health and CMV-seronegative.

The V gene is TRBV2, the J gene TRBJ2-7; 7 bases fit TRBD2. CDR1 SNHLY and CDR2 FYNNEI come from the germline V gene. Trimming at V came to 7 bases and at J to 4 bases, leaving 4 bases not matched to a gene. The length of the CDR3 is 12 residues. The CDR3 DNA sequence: TGTGCCAGCACCCAGCGGGGTTACGAGCAGTACTTC. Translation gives CASTQRGYEQYF.

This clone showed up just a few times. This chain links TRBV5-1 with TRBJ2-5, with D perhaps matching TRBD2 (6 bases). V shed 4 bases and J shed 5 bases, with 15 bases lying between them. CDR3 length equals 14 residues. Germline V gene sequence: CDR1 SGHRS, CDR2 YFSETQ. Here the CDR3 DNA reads TGCGCCAGCAGCCCATTTCTGGAGGGGGAGACCCAGTACTTC. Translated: CASSPFLEGETQYF. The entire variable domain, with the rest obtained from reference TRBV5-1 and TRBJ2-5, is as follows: KAGVTQTPRYLIKTRGQQVTLSCSPISGHRSVSWYQQTPGQGLQFLFEYFSETQRNKGNFPGRFSGRQFSNSRSEMNVSTLELGDSALYLCASSPFLEGETQYFGPGTRLLVL.

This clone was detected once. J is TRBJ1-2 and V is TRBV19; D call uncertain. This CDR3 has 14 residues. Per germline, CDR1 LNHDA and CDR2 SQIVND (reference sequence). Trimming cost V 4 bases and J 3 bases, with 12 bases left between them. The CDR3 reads CASSTGAGDYGYTF. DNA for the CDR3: TGTGCCAGTAGTACCGGCGCGGGAGACTATGGCTACACCTTC.

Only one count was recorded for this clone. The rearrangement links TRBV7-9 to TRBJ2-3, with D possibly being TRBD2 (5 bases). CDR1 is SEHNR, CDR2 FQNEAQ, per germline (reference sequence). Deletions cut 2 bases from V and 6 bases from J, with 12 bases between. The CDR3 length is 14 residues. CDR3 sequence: CASSLTDRGDTQYF. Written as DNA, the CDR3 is TGTGCCAGCAGCTTAACCGACCGGGGTGATACGCAGTATTTT.

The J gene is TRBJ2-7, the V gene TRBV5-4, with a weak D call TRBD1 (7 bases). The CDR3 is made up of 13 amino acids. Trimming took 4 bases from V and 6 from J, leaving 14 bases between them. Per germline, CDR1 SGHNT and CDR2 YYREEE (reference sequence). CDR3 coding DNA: TGTGCCAGCAGCAGACAGGGACTGCGCGAGCAGTACTTC. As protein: CASSRQGLREQYF.

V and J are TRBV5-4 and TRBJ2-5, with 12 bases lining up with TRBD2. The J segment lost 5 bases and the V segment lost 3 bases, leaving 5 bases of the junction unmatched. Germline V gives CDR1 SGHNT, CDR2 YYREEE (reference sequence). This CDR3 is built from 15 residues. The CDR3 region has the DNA TGTGCCAGCAGCTCGACTAGCGGGAGTGGGGAGACCCAGTACTTC. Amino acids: CASSSTSGSGETQYF.

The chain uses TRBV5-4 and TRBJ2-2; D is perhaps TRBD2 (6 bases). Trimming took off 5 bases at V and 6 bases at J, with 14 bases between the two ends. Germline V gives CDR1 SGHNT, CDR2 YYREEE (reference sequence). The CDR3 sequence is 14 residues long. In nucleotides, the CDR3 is TGTGCCAGCAGTTATCGGGACTTGTCCGGGGAGCTGTTTTTT. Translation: CASSYRDLSGELFF. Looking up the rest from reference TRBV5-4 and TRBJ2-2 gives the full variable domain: ETGVTQSPTHLIKTRGQQVTLRCSSQSGHNTVSWYQQALGQGPQFIFQYYREEENGRGNFPPRFSGLQFPNYSSELNVNALELDDSALYLCASSYRDLSGELFFGEGSRLTVL.

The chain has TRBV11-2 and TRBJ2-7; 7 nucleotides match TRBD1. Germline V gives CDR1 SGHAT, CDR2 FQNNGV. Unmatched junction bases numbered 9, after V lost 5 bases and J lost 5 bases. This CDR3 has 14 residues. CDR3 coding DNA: TGTGCCAGCAGCGACCGACAGGGACGGAACGAGCAGTACTTC. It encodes CASSDRQGRNEQYF. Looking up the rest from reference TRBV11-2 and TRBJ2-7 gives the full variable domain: EAGVAQSPRYKIIEKRQSVAFWCNPISGHATLYWYQQILGQGPKLLIQFQNNGVVDDSQLPKDRFSAERLKGVDSTLKIQPAKLEDSAVYLCASSDRQGRNEQYFGPGTRLTVT.